The 27 T cell receptor beta chains given below trace back to one sample, sequenced in a study of control samples from healthy donors and cancer patients. TCRdb's table, derived via immunoSEQ multiplex PCR, lists solely in-frame clones and lacks some. The sample lists around 93,000 clones; roughly 92% were seen once. Sequencing used blood. All receptors derive from a human donor in good health. The donor label of this sample is uncertain.

The sample holds a few counts of this clone. CDR3 bases: TGTGCCAGCACTACAGGGGGCGCCGAGGGTCAGCCCCAGCATTTT. This translates into CASTTGGAEGQPQHF. The chain uses TRBV19 and TRBJ1-5; 9 bases line up with TRBD1. This CDR3 is 15 amino acids long. V was clipped by 9 bases and J by 6 bases; unmatched bases: 12. Germline values: CDR1 LNHDA, CDR2 SQIVND (reference sequence).

This clone came up a few times. The chain is built from TRBV7-2 and TRBJ1-6; maybe TRBD1 (6 bases). Trimming took 3 bases from V and 14 from J, leaving 17 bases between them. The CDR3 covers 14 residues. Germline CDR1 SGHTA, CDR2 FQGNSA. In DNA, the CDR3 is TGTGCCAGCAGCTTGGGGGGCGCCGATTGGGCCCTCCACTTT. It translates to CASSLGGADWALHF. Full variable domain (remainder filled in from reference TRBV7-2 and TRBJ1-6): GAGVSQSPSNKVTEKGKDVELRCDPISGHTALYWYRQSLGQGLEFLIYFQGNSAPDKSGLPSDRFSAERTGGSVSTLTIQRTQQEDSAVYLCASSLGGADWALHFGNGTRLTVT.

The chain links TRBV5-4 to TRBJ1-4; possible D gene TRBD1, 5 bases. V was shortened by 3 bases and J by 8 bases, with 14 bases between the two germline ends. Germline V CDR1 and CDR2: SGHNT, YYREEE (reference sequence). CDR3 size: 14 residues. This CDR3 is CASSSPGMGEKLFF. The CDR3 DNA follows: TGTGCCAGCAGCTCTCCAGGGATGGGCGAAAAACTGTTTTTT.

The chain has TRBV19 and TRBJ1-1; 7 bases align to TRBD1. This CDR3 has 14 amino acids. V gave up 5 bases and J gave up 0 bases; unmatched junction bases: 3. Germline values: CDR1 LNHDA, CDR2 SQIVND (reference sequence). The DNA for the CDR3 is TGTGCCAGTAGTCCGACAGGGATGAACACTGAAGCTTTCTTT. It translates to CASSPTGMNTEAFF.

This rearrangement joins TRBV11-2 to TRBJ1-3; D gene uncertain. Looked up from germline, CDR1 is SGHAT and CDR2 is FQNNGV. V was cut by 4 bases and J by 15 bases, with 13 bases left in between. The CDR3 covers 11 residues. CDR3 sequence reads: CASSYGPKRYF. CDR3 nucleotide sequence: TGTGCCAGCAGCTACGGCCCGAAGAGATATTTT. Looking up the rest from reference TRBV11-2 and TRBJ1-3 gives the full variable domain: EAGVAQSPRYKIIEKRQSVAFWCNPISGHATLYWYQQILGQGPKLLIQFQNNGVVDDSQLPKDRFSAERLKGVDSTLKIQPAKLEDSAVYLCASSYGPKRYFGEGSWLTVV.

This chain links TRBV9 with TRBJ2-3, with 8 bases identical to TRBD2. The J segment lost 5 bases and the V segment lost 5 bases, leaving 13 bases of the junction unmatched. Germline V lookup: CDR1 SGDLS, CDR2 YYNGEE. This CDR3 has 16 amino acids. The CDR3 nucleotides are TGTGCCAGCAGTCACCCGGGGGGGCTCCAGGTAGATACGCAGTATTTT. This encodes CASSHPGGLQVDTQYF. The variable domain in full, completed from reference TRBV9 and TRBJ2-3, reads DSGVTQTPKHLITATGQRVTLRCSPRSGDLSVYWYQQSLDQGLQFLIQYYNGEERAKGNILERFSAQQFPDLHSELNLSSLELGDSALYFCASSHPGGLQVDTQYFGPGTRLTVL.

This clone was found a few times. In DNA form, the CDR3 reads TGTGCCAGCAGCTTGGCAGGTTCTTATAGCAATCAGCCCCAGCATTTT. Translating gives CASSLAGSYSNQPQHF. The rearrangement joins TRBV5-6 to TRBJ1-5; D gene uncertain. Trimming pared 0 bases from V and 0 bases from J, leaving 10 bases between. CDR1 is SGHDT and CDR2 is YYEEEE in the germline V gene. The CDR3 loop spans 16 amino acids.

V and J are TRBV10-3 and TRBJ1-4; 9 bases map to TRBD1. The germline V gene encodes CDR1 ENHRY and CDR2 SYGVKD. The CDR3 length is 17 residues. The trim removed 2 bases at V and 8 bases at J, leaving 12 bases unmatched. The CDR3, as DNA: TGTGCCATCAGTGAGCCAACGACAGGGGGTGGGGAAGAAAAACTGTTTTTT. This translates into CAISEPTTGGGEEKLFF.

This clone was observed once. The chain uses TRBV6-2 or TRBV6-3 and TRBJ2-3, with TRBD2 matching 9 bases. The CDR3 extends over 15 amino acids. Germline V gene data show CDR1 as MNHEY and CDR2 as SVGEGT. The trim removed 6 bases at V and 2 bases at J, leaving 6 bases unmatched. The CDR3 DNA sequence: TGTGCCAGCAGCGCTGGGACTAGCACCACAGATACGCAGTATTTT. This sequence encodes CASSAGTSTTDTQYF.

The chain combines TRBV3-1 (or the pseudogene TRBV3-2) with TRBJ2-1; D gene uncertain. The CDR3 sequence is 15 residues long. Trimming cost V 3 bases and J 0 bases, with 9 bases left between them. Germline values: CDR1 LGHDT, CDR2 YNNKEL (reference sequence). Written as DNA, the CDR3 is TGTGCCAGCAGCCAGAACCTATTCTCCTACAATGAGCAGTTCTTC. It encodes CASSQNLFSYNEQFF.

The chain recombines TRBV7-9 with TRBJ1-2, with unresolved D. The ends were cut back, 5 bases at V and 2 bases at J, with 12 bases in the middle. The CDR3 contains 14 residues. Germline loops: CDR1 SEHNR, CDR2 FQNEAQ (reference sequence). CDR3 sequence (DNA): TGTGCCAGCAGCCCTACTACTCAGAACTATGGCTACACCTTC. Encoded protein: CASSPTTQNYGYTF.

V gene TRBV12-3 or TRBV12-4 combines with J gene TRBJ2-5; D remains ambiguous. This CDR3 comprises 12 residues. The V end lost 5 bases, the J end lost 2 bases, and 6 bases lay between the germline ends. The CDR3 reads CASSIRQETQYF. CDR3 DNA sequence: TGTGCCAGCAGTATACGTCAAGAGACCCAGTACTTC.

The chain combines TRBV7-2 with TRBJ2-2, with D hard to call. The V end was cut by 1 base, the J end by 1 base, with 4 bases between. Per germline, CDR1 SGHTA and CDR2 FQGNSA. This CDR3 region has 14 residues. CDR3 residues: CASSLDKNTGELFF. The CDR3 bases are TGTGCCAGCAGCTTAGACAAGAACACCGGGGAGCTGTTTTTT.

The chain combines TRBV2 with TRBJ2-7; tentatively, D is TRBD1 (5 bases). The germline V gene has CDR1 SNHLY and CDR2 FYNNEI. The CDR3 is made up of 13 amino acids. The V end was cut by 8 bases, the J end by 1 base, with 12 bases between. CDR3 in DNA: TGTGCCAGCGGGCAGGGTATATCCTACGAGCAGTACTTC. This encodes CASGQGISYEQYF.

The chain carries TRBV10-3 and TRBJ2-7, with TRBD1 identical over 8 bases. Looked up from germline, CDR1 is ENHRY and CDR2 is SYGVKD. The V and J ends lost 3 bases and 5 bases, in that order; junction bases with no gene match: 6. The CDR3 is made up of 14 amino acids. The chain's CDR3 is CAISDRTGSDEQYF. CDR3 coding DNA: TGTGCCATCAGTGACCGGACAGGGTCTGACGAGCAGTACTTC.

The chain is built from TRBV5-4 and TRBJ1-1; D unresolved. Germline V lookup: CDR1 SGHNT, CDR2 YYREEE (reference sequence). Trimming took off 4 bases at V and 0 bases at J, with 10 bases between the two ends. The CDR3 sequence is 14 residues long. This CDR3 reads CASSPANMNTEAFF. The DNA for the CDR3 is TGTGCCAGCAGCCCGGCAAACATGAACACTGAAGCTTTCTTT.

J is TRBJ1-1 and V is TRBV27; unclear D gene. The CDR3 has 14 residues. From germline, CDR1 is MNHEY and CDR2 SMNVEV (reference sequence). V lost 4 bases and J lost 1, with 10 bases in between. The CDR3 loop reads CASSSRARNTEAFF. The CDR3, as DNA: TGTGCCAGCAGTTCCCGGGCCCGGAACACTGAAGCTTTCTTT.

The V and J genes are TRBV19 and TRBJ2-7; TRBD1 aligns across 9 bases. CDR1 and CDR2 from the germline V gene are LNHDA and SQIVND (reference sequence). The CDR3 runs 14 residues. V lost 5 bases to trimming and J lost 4 bases; unmatched junction nucleotides: 6. CDR3 nucleotides: TGTGCCAGTAGTCTCGGGACAGGGTTGTACGAGCAGTACTTC. The encoded protein is CASSLGTGLYEQYF.

The chain couples TRBV19 to TRBJ1-3; no definite D call. The length of the CDR3 is 12 residues. V was shortened by 10 bases and J by 1 base, with 8 bases between the two germline ends. Per germline, CDR1 LNHDA and CDR2 SQIVND (reference sequence). The CDR3 sequence is CATGVSGNTIYF. The DNA of the CDR3 is TGTGCCACTGGCGTATCTGGAAACACCATATATTTT.

CDR3 nucleotide sequence: TGTGCCAGCAGTTCTGGGGGGACAGCCAGAGAAGCTTTCTTT. Protein product: CASSSGGTAREAFF. The chain couples TRBV28 to TRBJ1-1; 7 bases line up with TRBD1. Germline V CDR1 and CDR2: MDHEN, SYDVKM. V trimming: 4 bases; J trimming: 8 bases; junction bases outside the gene matches: 10. The CDR3 runs to 14 residues.

V gene TRBV5-1 combines with J gene TRBJ1-1, with D uncertain. With 3 bases removed from V and 11 bases from J, the gap between germline ends came to 11 bases. Germline loops: CDR1 SGHRS, CDR2 YFSETQ. This CDR3 contains 11 residues. CDR3 in amino acids: CASSSSSGAFF. CDR3 bases: TGCGCCAGCAGCTCCAGTAGCGGGGCTTTCTTT.

The V gene is TRBV7-8, the J gene TRBJ2-1; D perhaps matches TRBD2 (6 bases). The CDR3 totals 12 residues. V was clipped by 5 bases and J by 4 bases, with 6 bases between them. The germline CDR1 and CDR2 sequences are SGHVS and FQNEAQ. CDR3 sequence (DNA): TGTGCCAGCAGCCGGGAGTACAATGAGCAGTTCTTC. Its translation: CASSREYNEQFF.

This chain joins TRBV18 and TRBJ2-3, with 8 bases lining up with TRBD2. The length of the CDR3 is 15 residues. CDR1 KGHSH and CDR2 LQKENI come from the germline V gene. The J segment lost 0 bases and the V segment lost 1 base, leaving 0 bases of the junction unmatched. The CDR3 protein is CASSPLAGSTDTQYF. The DNA for the CDR3 is TGTGCCAGCTCACCACTAGCGGGGAGCACAGATACGCAGTATTTT.

The CDR3 region has the DNA TGTGCCTGGAGAACCAGGGGACCTGGCAATCAGCCCCAGCATTTT. This codes for CAWRTRGPGNQPQHF. The genes are TRBV30 and TRBJ1-5, with D perhaps TRBD1 (6 bases). Germline CDR1 reads GTSNPN; CDR2 reads SVGIG (reference sequence). The V gene lost 3 bases and the J gene lost 2 bases, with 14 bases spanning the gap. The CDR3 sequence is 15 residues long.

The CDR3 region is CASTLKGGSGNTIYF. The DNA for the CDR3 is TGTGCCAGCACCCTAAAAGGGGGCTCTGGAAACACCATATATTTT. The gene calls are TRBV3-1 (or the pseudogene TRBV3-2) and TRBJ1-3, with D possibly being TRBD1 (6 bases). The CDR3 is 15 residues long. Germline V gives CDR1 LGHDT, CDR2 YNNKEL (reference sequence). Trimming took off 7 bases at V and 0 bases at J, with 13 bases between the two ends.

This sequence joins TRBV28 and TRBJ1-2, with D hard to call. The germline CDR1 and CDR2 sequences are MDHEN and SYDVKM. There are 12 residues in the CDR3. V gave up 3 bases and J gave up 8 bases, with 10 bases separating them. CDR3 protein: CASSFTNWGYTF. The CDR3 nucleotides are TGTGCCAGCAGTTTTACGAATTGGGGCTACACCTTC.

The chain joins TRBV6-5 to TRBJ2-2; possibly TRBD1 for D (6 bases). The CDR3 covers 14 residues. Germline CDR1 reads MNHEY; CDR2 reads SVGAGI. Trimming stripped 1 base from V and 6 bases from J, with 9 bases between. CDR3 residues: CASSYLQGAGELFF. The CDR3 nucleotides are TGTGCCAGCAGTTACTTACAGGGTGCCGGGGAGCTGTTTTTT.